These 14 T cell receptor beta chains came from one sample sequenced in a study of shared T cell receptors in the human thymus. The protocol was immunoSEQ multiplex PCR, while the TCRdb copy is restricted to in-frame clones and leaves out a portion. This sample carries 600,000 or so clones, 70% to 90% of them seen once, and the ten largest clones take 0.0094%. The same specimen was also included in a second study, on human thymus T cells.

Sequenced: thymocytes. These receptors were obtained from a boy under three years old with a congenital heart defect.

The chain recombines TRBV2 with TRBJ2-1; 9 bases align to TRBD2. Germline CDR1 and CDR2: SNHLY and FYNNEI. This CDR3 contains 19 residues. The ends lost 0 bases at V and 4 bases at J; junction bases unmatched: 13. The CDR3 reads CASSEASGRPSNLYNEQFF. CDR3 nucleotide sequence: TGTGCCAGCAGTGAAGCGAGCGGGAGGCCTTCAAACCTGTACAATGAGCAGTTCTTC. The whole variable domain, remainder taken from reference TRBV2 and TRBJ2-1, is EPEVTQTPSHQVTQMGQEVILRCVPISNHLYFYWYRQILGQKVEFLVSFYNNEISEKSEIFDDQFSVERPDGSNFTLKIRSTKLEDSAMYFCASSEASGRPSNLYNEQFFGPGTRLTVL.

The CDR3 DNA sequence: TGTGCCACCCGGGGGGGTTACAATGAGCAGTTCTTC. This translates into CATRGGYNEQFF. The gene calls are TRBV19 and TRBJ2-1, with 8 positions matching TRBD2. J gave up 4 bases and V 10 bases, and 3 bases lay outside the gene matches. CDR1 is LNHDA and CDR2 is SQIVND in the germline V gene (reference sequence). The CDR3 is made up of 12 amino acids. The entire variable domain, with the rest obtained from reference TRBV19 and TRBJ2-1, is as follows: DGGITQSPKYLFRKEGQNVTLSCEQNLNHDAMYWYRQDPGQGLRLIYYSQIVNDFQKGDIAEGYSVSREKKESFPLTVTSAQKNPTAFYLCATRGGYNEQFFGPGTRLTVL.

This rearrangement joins TRBV7-9 to TRBJ2-7; 8 bases agree with TRBD1. The length of the CDR3 is 15 residues. Germline V gene sequence: CDR1 SEHNR, CDR2 FQNEAQ (reference sequence). V lost 6 bases, J lost 1 base, and 8 bases stayed unmatched. CDR3 nucleotide sequence: TGTGCCAGCAGACCAGGGACAGGCCGTTCCTACGAGCAGTACTTC. This translates into CASRPGTGRSYEQYF.

This clone was recorded only once. The chain carries TRBV4-1 and TRBJ2-1, with 11 bases matching TRBD2. This CDR3 spans 13 amino acids. The germline CDR1 and CDR2 sequences are MGHRA and YSYEKL. Trimming cost V 10 bases and J 7 bases; bases outside gene matches: 6. The CDR3 DNA reads as TGCGCCAACCCTAGCGGGAGGAGGAATGAGCAGTTCTTC. This translates into CANPSGRRNEQFF.

The chain has TRBV7-2 and TRBJ2-5, with D possibly matching TRBD1 (5 bases). The CDR3 extends over 13 amino acids. The ends were cut back, 2 bases at V and 5 bases at J, with 9 bases in the middle. Germline V gene data show CDR1 as SGHTA and CDR2 as FQGNSA. The CDR3 coding sequence is TGTGCCAGCAGCTTACCAGGGCTCGAGACCCAGTACTTC. It specifies CASSLPGLETQYF.

The chain uses TRBV6-6 and TRBJ2-1; 12 bases align to TRBD2. J gave up 8 bases and V 7 bases, and 9 bases lay outside the gene matches. Germline V CDR1 and CDR2: MNHNY, SVGAGI (reference sequence). This CDR3 has 15 amino acids. The chain's CDR3 is CASTPGLAGFYEQFF. In DNA form, the CDR3 reads TGTGCCAGCACCCCTGGACTAGCGGGATTCTATGAGCAGTTCTTC.

The V gene is TRBV11-1, the J gene TRBJ1-6; TRBD1 might be the D (6 bases). Germline assignment: CDR1 SGHAT and CDR2 FQDESV (reference sequence). Trimming stripped 5 bases from V and 6 bases from J, with 20 bases between. The CDR3 extends over 17 amino acids. The CDR3 protein is CASSHPETGNSNSPLHF. The CDR3 DNA sequence: TGTGCCAGCAGCCATCCGGAGACAGGCAATTCTAATTCACCCCTCCACTTT.

The rearrangement joins TRBV5-1 to TRBJ2-1; 8 bases line up with TRBD2. Germline V gene data show CDR1 as SGHRS and CDR2 as YFSETQ. The J segment lost 4 bases and the V segment lost 0 bases, leaving 15 bases of the junction unmatched. The CDR3 is made up of 19 amino acids. CDR3 sequence (DNA): TGCGCCAGCAGCTTGGACTCTTTTGCGGCGGGGGGAAAGTACAATGAGCAGTTCTTC. The encoded protein is CASSLDSFAAGGKYNEQFF.

The CDR3 DNA reads as TGTGCCAGCAGCTTAGTAGCGCAGAGCTCCTACAATGAGCAGTTCTTC. It codes for CASSLVAQSSYNEQFF. This chain joins TRBV7-9 and TRBJ2-1; D perhaps matches TRBD2 (5 bases). Germline CDR1 and CDR2: SEHNR and FQNEAQ (reference sequence). This CDR3 contains 16 residues. Trimming removed 1 base from V and 0 bases from J, with 10 bases in between.

J is TRBJ1-2 and V is TRBV6-1; 8 positions match TRBD1. V lost 6 bases, J lost 0 bases, and 6 bases stayed unmatched. The CDR3 covers 15 residues. CDR1 MNHNS and CDR2 SASEGT come from the germline V gene. The CDR3 coding sequence is TGTGCCAGCAGCGCGGGACAGGTCGCTAACTATGGCTACACCTTC. Encoded protein: CASSAGQVANYGYTF.

The chain uses TRBV4-1 and TRBJ2-1; TRBD2 matches 14 bases. Per germline, CDR1 MGHRA and CDR2 YSYEKL. V lost 0 bases and J lost 8; bases outside the gene matches: 12. This CDR3 is built from 19 residues. Written as DNA, the CDR3 is TGCGCCAGCAGCCAAGAGGGTGGACTAGCGGGGGGCCGAGGGGATGAGCAGTTCTTC. Amino acids: CASSQEGGLAGGRGDEQFF.

The chain employs TRBV28 and TRBJ1-1; maybe TRBD1 (5 bases). In germline, CDR1 is MDHEN, CDR2 SYDVKM. Trimming shortened V by 0 bases and J by 1 base, and 6 bases separated the two germline ends. This CDR3 has 14 residues. CDR3 sequence (DNA): TGTGCCAGCAGTTTATGGGGGGGGAACACTGAAGCTTTCTTT. Its translation: CASSLWGGNTEAFF.

This chain links TRBV5-6 with TRBJ1-6, with TRBD1 as a possible D gene (5 bases). Germline V gives CDR1 SGHDT, CDR2 YYEEEE. The CDR3 is 17 residues long. V was clipped by 5 bases and J by 6 bases, with 21 bases between them. The CDR3, as DNA: TGTGCCAGCAGGAAGACAGCCCGGGGGGGATTTAATTCACCCCTCCACTTT. Translated: CASRKTARGGFNSPLHF.

This clone showed up just once. The CDR3 nucleotides are TGTGCCAGCAGCTTGCTGGCGCAGGCGCATCAGCCCCAGCATTTT. Translated: CASSLLAQAHQPQHF. The chain is built from TRBV5-6 and TRBJ1-5; the D is unclear. The germline CDR1 and CDR2 sequences are SGHDT and YYEEEE. The CDR3 totals 15 residues. The V and J ends lost 1 base and 5 bases respectively, with 13 bases between them. Full variable domain (rest looked up from reference TRBV5-6 and TRBJ1-5): DAGVTQSPTHLIKTRGQQVTLRCSPKSGHDTVSWYQQALGQGPQFIFQYYEEEERQRGNFPDRFSGHQFPNYSSELNVNALLLGDSALYLCASSLLAQAHQPQHFGDGTRLSIL.